This T cell receptor beta chain was documented in a study of cytomegalovirus exposure and HLA in healthy donors. The study, taken as a whole, reports: Reportedly, fewer N-insertions than the roughly 700-donor mean appeared in an Asian-associated ancestry cluster in a later analysis. Reportedly, diagnosis of cytomegalovirus status by the classifier showed high specificity and sensitivity. TCR beta V- and J-gene trimming, according to a later analysis, was linked to a missense DCLRE1C variant.

60 Vbeta and 13 Jbeta primers were used in PCR. Assay: immunoSEQ multiplex PCR; the TCRdb copy retains only in-frame clones and omits some. The sample contains fewer than 250,000 clones, more than 60% of which appear only once. CDR3 length equals 16 residues. CDR1 and CDR2 (germline): SGHDN, FVKESK. The V end was cut by 3 bases, the J end by 6 bases, with 21 bases between. Comment on this clone: Its antigen is undetermined.

The sample comprised PBMCs. The receptor was derived from a girl aged 2 to 10 in good health and CMV-seronegative. The rearrangement joins TRBV14 to TRBJ2-7, with a tentative D call TRBD2 (6 bases). The DNA of the CDR3 is TGTGCCAGCAGCCAGGGGTTGGCGGAGGGTGGAGCCGAGCAGTACTTC. Translating it yields CASSQGLAEGGAEQYF.